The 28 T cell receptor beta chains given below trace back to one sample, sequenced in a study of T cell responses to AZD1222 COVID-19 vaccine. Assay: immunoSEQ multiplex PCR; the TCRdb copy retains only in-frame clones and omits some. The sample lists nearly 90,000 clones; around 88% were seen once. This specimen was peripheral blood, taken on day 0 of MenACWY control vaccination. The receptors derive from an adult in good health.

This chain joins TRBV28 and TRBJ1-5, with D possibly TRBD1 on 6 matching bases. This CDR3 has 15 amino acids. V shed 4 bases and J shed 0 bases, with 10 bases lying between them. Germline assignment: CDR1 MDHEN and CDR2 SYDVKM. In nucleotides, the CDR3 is TGTGCCAGCAGTTATCGGACAGTTAGCAATCAGCCCCAGCATTTT. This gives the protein CASSYRTVSNQPQHF.

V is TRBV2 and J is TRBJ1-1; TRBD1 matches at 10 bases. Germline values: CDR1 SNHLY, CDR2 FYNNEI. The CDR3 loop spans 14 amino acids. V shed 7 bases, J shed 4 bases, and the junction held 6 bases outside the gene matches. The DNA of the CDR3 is TGTGCCAGCATCGGGACAGGGGAAGGCACTGAAGCTTTCTTT. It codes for CASIGTGEGTEAFF.

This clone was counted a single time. Here the CDR3 DNA reads TGTGCCAGCAGCGGCAGGAACTATGGCTACACCTTC. It translates to CASSGRNYGYTF. The gene calls are TRBV9 and TRBJ1-2; D remains unclear. Trimming took off 3 bases at V and 2 bases at J, with 5 bases between the two ends. Germline CDR1 and CDR2: SGDLS and YYNGEE. The CDR3 is 12 amino acids. The full variable domain, rest sourced from reference TRBV9 and TRBJ1-2, is DSGVTQTPKHLITATGQRVTLRCSPRSGDLSVYWYQQSLDQGLQFLIQYYNGEERAKGNILERFSAQQFPDLHSELNLSSLELGDSALYFCASSGRNYGYTFGSGTRLTVV.

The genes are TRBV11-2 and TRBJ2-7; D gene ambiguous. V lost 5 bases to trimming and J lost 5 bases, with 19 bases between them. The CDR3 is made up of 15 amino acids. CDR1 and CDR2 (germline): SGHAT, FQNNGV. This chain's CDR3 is CASSPSRAYNHEQYF. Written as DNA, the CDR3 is TGTGCCAGCAGCCCCTCCCGGGCCTATAACCACGAGCAGTACTTC. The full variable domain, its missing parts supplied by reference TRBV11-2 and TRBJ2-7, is EAGVAQSPRYKIIEKRQSVAFWCNPISGHATLYWYQQILGQGPKLLIQFQNNGVVDDSQLPKDRFSAERLKGVDSTLKIQPAKLEDSAVYLCASSPSRAYNHEQYFGPGTRLTVT.

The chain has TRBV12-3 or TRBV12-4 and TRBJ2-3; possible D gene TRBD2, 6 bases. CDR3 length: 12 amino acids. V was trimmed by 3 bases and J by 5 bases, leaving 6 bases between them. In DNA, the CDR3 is TGTGCCAGCAGTTTCGGGGGAGATACGCAGTATTTT. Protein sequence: CASSFGGDTQYF.

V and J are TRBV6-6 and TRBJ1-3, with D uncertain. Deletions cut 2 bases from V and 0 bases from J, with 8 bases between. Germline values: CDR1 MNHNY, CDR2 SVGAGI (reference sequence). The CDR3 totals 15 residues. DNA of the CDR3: TGTGCCAGCAGTTACCCGCGGAACTCTGGAAACACCATATATTTT. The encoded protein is CASSYPRNSGNTIYF.

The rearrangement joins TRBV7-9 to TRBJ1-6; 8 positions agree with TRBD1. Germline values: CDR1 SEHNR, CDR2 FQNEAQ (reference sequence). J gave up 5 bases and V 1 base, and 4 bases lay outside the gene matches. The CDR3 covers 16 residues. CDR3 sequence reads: CASSLVGQANNSPLHF. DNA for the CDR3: TGTGCCAGCAGCTTAGTGGGACAGGCAAATAATTCACCCCTCCACTTT. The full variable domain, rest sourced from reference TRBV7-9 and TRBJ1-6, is DTGVSQNPRHKITKRGQNVTFRCDPISEHNRLYWYRQTLGQGPEFLTYFQNEAQLEKSRLLSDRFSAERPKGSFSTLEIQRTEQGDSAMYLCASSLVGQANNSPLHFGNGTRLTVT.

In DNA, the CDR3 is TGTGCCTGGAATCAGGGAATCCGGAACACTGAAGCTTTCTTT. It translates to CAWNQGIRNTEAFF. The V call is TRBV30, the J call TRBJ1-1; TRBD1 is a possible D gene (5 bases). Germline CDR1 GTSNPN, CDR2 SVGIG (reference sequence). The CDR3 is made up of 14 amino acids. V lost 4 bases, J lost 1 base, and 13 bases lay in between.

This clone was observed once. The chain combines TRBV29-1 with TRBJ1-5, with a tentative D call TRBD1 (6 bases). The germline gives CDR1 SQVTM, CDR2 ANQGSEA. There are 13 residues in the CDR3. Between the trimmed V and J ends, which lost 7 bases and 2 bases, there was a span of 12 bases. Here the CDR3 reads CSAVQGGNQPQHF. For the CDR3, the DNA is TGCAGCGCCGTACAGGGCGGCAATCAGCCCCAGCATTTT.

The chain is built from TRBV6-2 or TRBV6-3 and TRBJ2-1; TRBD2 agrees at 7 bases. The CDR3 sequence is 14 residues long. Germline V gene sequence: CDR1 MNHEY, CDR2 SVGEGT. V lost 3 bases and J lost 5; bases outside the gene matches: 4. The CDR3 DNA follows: TGTGCCAGCAGTTATCCGGGGGGAGACAATGAGCAGTTCTTC. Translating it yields CASSYPGGDNEQFF.

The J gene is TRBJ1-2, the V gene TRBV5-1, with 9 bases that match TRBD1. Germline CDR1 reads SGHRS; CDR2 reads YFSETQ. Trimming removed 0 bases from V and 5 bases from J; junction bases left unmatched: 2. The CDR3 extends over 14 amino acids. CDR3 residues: CASSLGGQGYGYTF. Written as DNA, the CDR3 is TGCGCCAGCAGCTTGGGGGGACAGGGATATGGCTACACCTTC. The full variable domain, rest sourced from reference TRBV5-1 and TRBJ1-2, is KAGVTQTPRYLIKTRGQQVTLSCSPISGHRSVSWYQQTPGQGLQFLFEYFSETQRNKGNFPGRFSGRQFSNSRSEMNVSTLELGDSALYLCASSLGGQGYGYTFGSGTRLTVV.

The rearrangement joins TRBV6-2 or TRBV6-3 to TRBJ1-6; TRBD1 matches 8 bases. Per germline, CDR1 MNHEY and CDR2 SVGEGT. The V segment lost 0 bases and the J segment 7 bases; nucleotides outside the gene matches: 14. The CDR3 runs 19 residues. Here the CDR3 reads CASSYSLIARRQGNSPLHF. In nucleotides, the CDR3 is TGTGCCAGCAGTTACTCGTTGATAGCGAGAAGACAGGGGAATTCACCCCTCCACTTT.

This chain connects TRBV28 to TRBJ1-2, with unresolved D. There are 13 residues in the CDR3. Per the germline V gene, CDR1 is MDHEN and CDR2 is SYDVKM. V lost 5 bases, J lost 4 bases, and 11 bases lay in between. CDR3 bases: TGTGCCAGCAGTAGCGAAAGACCCTATGGCTACACCTTC. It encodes CASSSERPYGYTF.

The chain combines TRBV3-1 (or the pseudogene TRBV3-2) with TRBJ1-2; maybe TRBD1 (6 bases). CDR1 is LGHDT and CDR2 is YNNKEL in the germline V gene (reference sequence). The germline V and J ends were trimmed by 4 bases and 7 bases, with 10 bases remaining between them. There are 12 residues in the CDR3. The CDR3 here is CASSLSGAGYTF. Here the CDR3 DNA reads TGTGCCAGCAGCCTATCGGGGGCTGGCTACACCTTC.

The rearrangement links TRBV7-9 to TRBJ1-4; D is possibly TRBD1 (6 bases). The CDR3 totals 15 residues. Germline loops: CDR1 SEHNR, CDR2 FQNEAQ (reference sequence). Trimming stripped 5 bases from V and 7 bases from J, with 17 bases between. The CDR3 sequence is CASSPVQGGGEKLFF. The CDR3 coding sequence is TGTGCCAGCAGCCCGGTACAGGGAGGCGGTGAAAAACTGTTTTTT.

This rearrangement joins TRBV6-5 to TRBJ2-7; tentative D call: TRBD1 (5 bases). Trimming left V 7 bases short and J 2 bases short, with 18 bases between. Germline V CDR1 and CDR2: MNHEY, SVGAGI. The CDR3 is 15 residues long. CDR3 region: CASTYRTGDPYEQYF. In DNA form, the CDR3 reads TGTGCCAGCACCTACAGGACGGGCGATCCCTACGAGCAGTACTTC.

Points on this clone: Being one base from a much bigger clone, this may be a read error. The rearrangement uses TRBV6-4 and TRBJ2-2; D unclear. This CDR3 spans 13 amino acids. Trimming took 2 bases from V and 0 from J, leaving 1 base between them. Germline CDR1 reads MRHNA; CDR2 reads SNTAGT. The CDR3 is CASSDTNTGELFF. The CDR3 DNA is TGTGCCAGCAGTGACACGAACACCGGGGAGCTGTTTTTT.

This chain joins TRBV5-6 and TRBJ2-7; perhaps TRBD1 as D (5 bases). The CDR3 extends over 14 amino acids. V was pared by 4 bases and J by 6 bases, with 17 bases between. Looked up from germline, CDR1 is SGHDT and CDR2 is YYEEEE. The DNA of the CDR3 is TGTGCCAGCAGCCAAGGGGCCAGCTCAGCCGAGCAGTACTTC. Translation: CASSQGASSAEQYF.

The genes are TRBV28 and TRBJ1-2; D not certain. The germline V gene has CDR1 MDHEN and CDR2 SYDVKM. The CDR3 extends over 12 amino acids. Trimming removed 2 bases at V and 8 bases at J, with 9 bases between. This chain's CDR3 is CASSLEGGGYTF. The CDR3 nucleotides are TGTGCCAGCAGTTTAGAGGGAGGCGGCTACACCTTC.

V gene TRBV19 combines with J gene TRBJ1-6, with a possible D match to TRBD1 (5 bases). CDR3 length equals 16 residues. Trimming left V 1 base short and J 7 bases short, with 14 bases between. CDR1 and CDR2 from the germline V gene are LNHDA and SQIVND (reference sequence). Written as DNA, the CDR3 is TGTGCCAGTAGTATAGGAGGGGCAGCACTCAATTCACCCCTCCACTTT. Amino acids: CASSIGGAALNSPLHF.

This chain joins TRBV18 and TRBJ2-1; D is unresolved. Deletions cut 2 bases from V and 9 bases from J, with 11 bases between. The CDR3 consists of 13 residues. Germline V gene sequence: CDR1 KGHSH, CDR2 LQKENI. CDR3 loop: CASSPLEGSEQFF. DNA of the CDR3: TGTGCCAGCTCACCATTAGAAGGCAGTGAGCAGTTCTTC.

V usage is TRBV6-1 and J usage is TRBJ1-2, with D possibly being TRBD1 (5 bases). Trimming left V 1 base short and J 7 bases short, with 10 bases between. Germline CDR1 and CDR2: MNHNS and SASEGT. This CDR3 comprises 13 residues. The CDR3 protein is CASSEGGVGGYTF. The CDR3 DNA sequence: TGTGCCAGCAGTGAAGGGGGCGTGGGTGGCTACACCTTC.

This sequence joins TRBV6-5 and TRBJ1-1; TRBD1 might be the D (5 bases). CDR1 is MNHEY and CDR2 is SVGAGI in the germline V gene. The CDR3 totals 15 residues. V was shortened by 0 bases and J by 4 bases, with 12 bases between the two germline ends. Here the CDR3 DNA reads TGTGCCAGCAGTTACTCGCAGGGCGGTCGCACTGAAGCTTTCTTT. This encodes CASSYSQGGRTEAFF.

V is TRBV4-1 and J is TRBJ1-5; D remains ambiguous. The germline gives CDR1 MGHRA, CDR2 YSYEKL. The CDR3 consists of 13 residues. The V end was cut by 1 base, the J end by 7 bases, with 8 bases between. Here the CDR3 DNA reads TGCGCCAGCAGCCAAGGGCGCGGGCAGCCCCAGCATTTT. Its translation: CASSQGRGQPQHF.

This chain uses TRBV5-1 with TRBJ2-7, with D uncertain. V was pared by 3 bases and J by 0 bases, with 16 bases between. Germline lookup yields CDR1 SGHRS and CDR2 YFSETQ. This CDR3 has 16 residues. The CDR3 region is CASSSQLGSISYEQYF. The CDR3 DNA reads TGCGCCAGCAGCTCCCAACTGGGATCCATCTCCTACGAGCAGTACTTC.

As DNA, the CDR3 is TGTGCCAGCAGTTCAAACAGGGGATGGAACGAGCAGTACTTC. Translated, it gives CASSSNRGWNEQYF. J is TRBJ2-7 and V is TRBV6-2 or TRBV6-3; TRBD1 agrees at 7 bases. V was pared by 4 bases and J by 5 bases, with 8 bases of the junction left unmatched. CDR3 size: 14 residues. Germline assignment: CDR1 MNHEY and CDR2 SVGEGT.

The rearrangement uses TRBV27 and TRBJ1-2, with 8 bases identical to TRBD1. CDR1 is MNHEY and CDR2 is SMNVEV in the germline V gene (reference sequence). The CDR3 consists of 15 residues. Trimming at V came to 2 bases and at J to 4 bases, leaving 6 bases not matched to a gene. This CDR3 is CASSLRQGLSYGYTF. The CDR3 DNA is TGTGCCAGCAGTTTAAGACAGGGGCTTTCCTATGGCTACACCTTC.

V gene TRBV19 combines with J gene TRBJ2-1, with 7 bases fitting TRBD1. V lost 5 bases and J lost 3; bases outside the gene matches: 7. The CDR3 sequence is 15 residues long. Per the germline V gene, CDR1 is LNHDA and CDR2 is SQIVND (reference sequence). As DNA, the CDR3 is TGTGCCAGTAGTTCCGACAGGGACCTCTACAATGAGCAGTTCTTC. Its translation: CASSSDRDLYNEQFF.